The present T cell receptor (beta chain) was sequenced within a study of precursors of human CD4 cytotoxic T cells (dated by TCRdb to 2016 to 2019). Turning to the overall study: CD4+ memory subsets from 15 or so donors in total were covered by the bulk TCR-seq analysis. Sequences for both the TCRalpha and TCRbeta chains came out of the TCR-seq analysis of more than 13 donors (table S7). The paper as a whole reports these results and caveats: According to the authors, a human observational design cannot definitively establish the direction of differentiation between precursor and effector cells. More restricted TCR repertoires, with lower diversity and more expanded clonotypes, were shown by IL-7Rhigh and IL-7R- TEMRA subsets than by TCM and TEM subsets. Only about 95% of the 14 donors were included in some of the bulk TCR-seq comparisons, which suggests that not every subset was available for every donor. Expanded effector clonotypes made up a larger fraction of IL-7Rhigh TEMRA clonotypes than of TEM or TCM clonotypes.

The sequencer listed for this sample is Illumina MiSeq. As for the authors' bioinformatics: Repertoire diversity was measured with the Shannon-Wiener index computed in VDJtools. A TCRbeta clonotype counted as expanded if its clonotype frequency was 3 or higher. The public reads were reprocessed in TCRdb via fastp at Q25 and MiXCR, keeping in-frame beta chains. Rows with one shared CDR3 protein collapse into an entry with the most common genes and DNA. The V and J calls come from TCRdb's annotation, not from the publication. Recorded for this sample are approximately 800 distinct CDR3 sequences; approximately 20% of them occurred a single time. Clones ranked in the top ten supply more than 9% of the sample. This clonotype was recorded a few times. The antigen this receptor binds is unknown. No base qualities exist here, and no much larger clone lies one base off it. Trimmed from V: 3 bases; trimmed from J: 3 bases; junction bases lacking a gene match: 5. CDR1 and CDR2 are drawn from the germline V gene (reference sequence): MNHEY, SMNVEV. Including cysteine and phenylalanine, the CDR3 has 15 amino acids. Only the CDR3 DNA is retained, 45 bases long and in frame from the first base.

To test for a precursor-effector relationship among CD4 cytotoxic T cells, four sorted CD4+ memory subsets (TCM, TEM, IL-7Rhigh TEMRA, IL-7R- TEMRA) underwent bulk UMI-based TCR sequencing. Cells were obtained from peripheral blood mononuclear cells that had been isolated from human blood. The sequence derives from a human donor in good health. The sequenced material came from memory CD4+ T cells from blood (PBMCs). The V gene is TRBV27 and the J gene is TRBJ2-5; TRBD1 aligns with 9 central bases. The nucleotide sequence is given as TGTGCCAGCAGTTTCTCCTGGACAGGGGAAGAGACCCAGTACTTC. This encodes CASSFSWTGEETQYF.